This T cell receptor beta chain came from a study of blood T cell repertoires in COVID-19. This clone was seen just once. TCRdb keeps only in-frame clones here, not all; method: immunoSEQ multiplex PCR. The sample has a few hundred thousand clones, around 88% seen once. What was sequenced was peripheral blood. The sequence was obtained from a young woman with COVID-19, enrolled during active disease.

This CDR3 reads CASRSPQRGQETQYF. The CDR3, as DNA: TGTGCCAGCAGATCGCCCCAGCGGGGCCAAGAGACCCAGTACTTC. The chain recombines TRBV2 with TRBJ2-5, with 7 bases aligning to TRBD2. Per germline, CDR1 SNHLY and CDR2 FYNNEI. The trim removed 6 bases at V and 1 base at J, leaving 8 bases unmatched. CDR3 length: 15 residues. Based on the CDR3 plus reference TRBV2 and TRBJ2-5, the full variable domain is EPEVTQTPSHQVTQMGQEVILRCVPISNHLYFYWYRQILGQKVEFLVSFYNNEISEKSEIFDDQFSVERPDGSNFTLKIRSTKLEDSAMYFCASRSPQRGQETQYFGPGTRLLVL.